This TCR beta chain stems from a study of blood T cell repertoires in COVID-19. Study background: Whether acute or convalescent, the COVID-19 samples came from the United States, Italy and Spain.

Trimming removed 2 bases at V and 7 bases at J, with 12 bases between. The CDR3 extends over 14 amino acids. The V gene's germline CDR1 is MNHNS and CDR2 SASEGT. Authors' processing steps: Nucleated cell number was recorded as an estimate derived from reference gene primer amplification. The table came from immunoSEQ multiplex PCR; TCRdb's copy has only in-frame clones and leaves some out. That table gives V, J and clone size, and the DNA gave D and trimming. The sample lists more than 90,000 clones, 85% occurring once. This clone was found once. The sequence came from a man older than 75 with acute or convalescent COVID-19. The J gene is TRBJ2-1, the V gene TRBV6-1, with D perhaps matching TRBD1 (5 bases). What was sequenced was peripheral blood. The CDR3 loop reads CASSESWTMNEQFF. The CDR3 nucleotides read TGTGCCAGCAGTGAAAGCTGGACAATGAATGAGCAGTTCTTC.